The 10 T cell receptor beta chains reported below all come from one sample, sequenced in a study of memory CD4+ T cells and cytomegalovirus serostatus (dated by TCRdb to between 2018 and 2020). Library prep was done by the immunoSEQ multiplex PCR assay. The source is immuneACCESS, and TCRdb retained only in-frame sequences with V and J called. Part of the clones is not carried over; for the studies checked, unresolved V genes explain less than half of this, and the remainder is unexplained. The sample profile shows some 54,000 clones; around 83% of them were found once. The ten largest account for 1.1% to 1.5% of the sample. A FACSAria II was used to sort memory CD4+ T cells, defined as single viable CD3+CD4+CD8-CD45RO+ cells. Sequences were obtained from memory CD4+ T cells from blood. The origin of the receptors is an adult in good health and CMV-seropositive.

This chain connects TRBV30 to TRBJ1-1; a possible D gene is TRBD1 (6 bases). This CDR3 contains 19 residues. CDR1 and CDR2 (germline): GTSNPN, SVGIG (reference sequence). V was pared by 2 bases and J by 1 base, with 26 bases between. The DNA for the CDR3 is TGTGCCTGGAGTACAGGGCGGAAGGGCAGGGAAGGTAAGAACACTGAAGCTTTCTTT. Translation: CAWSTGRKGREGKNTEAFF.

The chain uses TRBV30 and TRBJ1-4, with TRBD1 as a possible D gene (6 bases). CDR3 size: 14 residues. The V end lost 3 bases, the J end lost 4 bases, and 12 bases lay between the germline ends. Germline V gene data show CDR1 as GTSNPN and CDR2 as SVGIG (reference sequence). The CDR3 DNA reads TGTGCCTGGAGCTCAGGGGATATTAATGAAAAACTGTTTTTT. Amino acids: CAWSSGDINEKLFF.

The CDR3 DNA is TGTGCCAGCACCTCCGGGACCACCGTACCAAATGAGCAGTTCTTC. It encodes CASTSGTTVPNEQFF. The chain combines TRBV7-6 with TRBJ2-1; D tentatively reads TRBD1 or TRBD2 (5 bases each). The CDR3 extends over 15 amino acids. Germline CDR1 is SGHVS and CDR2 is FNYEAQ. Trimming took off 7 bases at V and 7 bases at J, with 20 bases between the two ends.

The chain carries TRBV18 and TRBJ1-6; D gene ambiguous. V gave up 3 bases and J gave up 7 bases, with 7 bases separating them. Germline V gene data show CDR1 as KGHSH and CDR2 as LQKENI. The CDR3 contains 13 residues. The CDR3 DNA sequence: TGTGCCAGCTCACCGAAGTCCAATTCACCCCTCCACTTT. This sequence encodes CASSPKSNSPLHF.

Here the CDR3 reads CASSPNSEQFF. The CDR3, as DNA: TGTGCCAGCAGCCCTAATAGTGAGCAGTTCTTC. The genes are TRBV6-6 and TRBJ2-1; D remains ambiguous. There are 11 residues in the CDR3. CDR1 is MNHNY and CDR2 is SVGAGI in the germline V gene (reference sequence). With 6 bases removed from V and 9 bases from J, the gap between germline ends came to 9 bases.

The CDR3, as DNA: TGTGCCAGCAGTGAGGTCCGAAACACCATATATTTT. Amino acids: CASSEVRNTIYF. The chain recombines TRBV6-1 with TRBJ1-3; D is unclear. The CDR3 covers 12 residues. V lost 3 bases and J 5 bases, leaving 5 bases between the germline ends. Germline V gene lookup returns CDR1 MNHNS and CDR2 SASEGT.

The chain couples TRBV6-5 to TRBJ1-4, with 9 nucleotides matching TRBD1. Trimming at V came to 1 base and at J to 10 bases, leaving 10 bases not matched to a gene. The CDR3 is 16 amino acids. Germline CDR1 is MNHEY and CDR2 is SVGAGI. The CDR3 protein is CASSYLGGQGVGKLFF. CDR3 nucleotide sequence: TGTGCCAGCAGTTACTTAGGGGGACAGGGAGTCGGAAAACTGTTTTTT.

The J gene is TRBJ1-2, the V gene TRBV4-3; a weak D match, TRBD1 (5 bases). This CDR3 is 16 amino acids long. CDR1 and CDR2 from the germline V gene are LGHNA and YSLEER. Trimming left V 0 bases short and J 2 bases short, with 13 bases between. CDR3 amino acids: CASSQDPVGANYGYTF. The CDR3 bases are TGCGCCAGCAGCCAAGATCCAGTAGGGGCCAACTATGGCTACACCTTC.

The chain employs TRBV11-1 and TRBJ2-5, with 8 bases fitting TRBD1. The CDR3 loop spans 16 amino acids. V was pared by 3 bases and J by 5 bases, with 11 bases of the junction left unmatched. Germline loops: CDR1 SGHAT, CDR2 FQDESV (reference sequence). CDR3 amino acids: CASSLDLTGVRETQYF. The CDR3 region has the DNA TGTGCCAGCAGCTTGGACCTGACAGGGGTGAGGGAGACCCAGTACTTC.

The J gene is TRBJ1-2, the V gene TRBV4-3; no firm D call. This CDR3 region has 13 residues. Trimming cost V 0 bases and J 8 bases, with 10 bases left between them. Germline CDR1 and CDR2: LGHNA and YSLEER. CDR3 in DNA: TGCGCCAGCAGCCAAGACCGCTACGGAGGCTACACCTTC. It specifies CASSQDRYGGYTF.